This TCR beta chain was identified during a study of identifying expanded T cells in peripheral blood. Germline V gives CDR1 MGHRA, CDR2 YSYEKL. Trimming removed 1 base at V and 0 bases at J, with 6 bases between. The CDR3 runs 14 residues. Assay used: immunoSEQ multiplex PCR; TCRdb lists only in-frame clones, some missing. This table holds about 130,000 clones, less than 90% found once. Sample: blood. This clonotype was sampled from a person aged 18 to 75 in good health. This chain connects TRBV4-1 to TRBJ1-1; D unclear. This CDR3 is CASSQAVLNTEAFF. The CDR3 coding sequence is TGCGCCAGCAGCCAAGCCGTCTTGAACACTGAAGCTTTCTTT.